This TCR beta chain comes out of a study of T cells in Graves' hyperthyroidism and ophthalmopathy. With 4 bases clipped from V and 6 bases from J, the junction kept 11 bases outside the gene matches. This CDR3 has 17 residues. Germline CDR1 and CDR2: SGHAT and FQNNGV. RNA transcripts served as the template for amplifying TCR beta CDR3 regions. In the first-round RT-PCR of the TCR CDR3, the HTBI primer set was used. TCRdb reanalysed the multiplex PCR reads using MiXCR and keeps one entry per CDR3 protein. In the table there are approximately 600,000 distinct CDR3 sequences, less than 25% of which are singletons.

The sample was blood. The TCR was taken from a young man with Graves' ophthalmopathy. The J gene is TRBJ2-3, the V gene TRBV11-2; 12 nucleotides match TRBD2. DNA of the CDR3: TGTGCCAGCAGCTCGCTAGCGGGAGGGCCTGGAGCGGATACGCAGTATTTT. This gives the protein CASSSLAGGPGADTQYF. The full variable domain, its missing parts supplied by reference TRBV11-2 and TRBJ2-3, is EAGVAQSPRYKIIEKRQSVAFWCNPISGHATLYWYQQILGQGPKLLIQFQNNGVVDDSQLPKDRFSAERLKGVDSTLKIQPAKLEDSAVYLCASSSLAGGPGADTQYFGPGTRLTVL.